The rows below give T cell receptor beta chains drawn from one sample of a study of identical twins. TCRdb re-called the 5' RACE reads through MiXCR, storing one row per CDR3 protein. This sample has about 450,000 distinct CDR3 sequences, with about a fifth found just once. Specimen: naive T cells sorted from blood. These receptors all come from a man in his fifties in good health. Each CDR3 is given with its conserved first and last residue. Each record gives: CDR3 protein, D gene, clone size, J gene, V gene. D genes are given only for firm matches. Not all rows give a size; the values are once, few, many and, for expanded clones, a class.

CDR3aa: CASSSTDNSPLHF
d_gene: -
abundance: many
j_gene: TRBJ1-6
v_gene: TRBV6-6

CDR3aa: CASSQDLVVGGNEQFF
d_gene: -
abundance: few
j_gene: TRBJ2-1
v_gene: TRBV3-1

CDR3aa: CASSPTGGMGTGELFF
d_gene: TRBD1
abundance: few
j_gene: TRBJ2-2
v_gene: TRBV7-2

CDR3aa: CASRGWDSNQPQHF
d_gene: -
abundance: -
j_gene: TRBJ1-5
v_gene: TRBV6-2/TRBV6-3

CDR3aa: CASSYILRETQYF
d_gene: -
abundance: few
j_gene: TRBJ2-5
v_gene: TRBV6-6

CDR3aa: CATSRGGTIRDTQYF
d_gene: -
abundance: -
j_gene: TRBJ2-3
v_gene: TRBV15

CDR3aa: CASSQAGRGTEAFF
d_gene: -
abundance: many
j_gene: TRBJ1-1
v_gene: TRBV4-3

CDR3aa: CASSLAIQGGTEAFF
d_gene: TRBD1
abundance: -
j_gene: TRBJ1-1
v_gene: TRBV7-2

CDR3aa: CASSPPSGDIRWYGYTF
d_gene: -
abundance: many
j_gene: TRBJ1-2
v_gene: TRBV7-9

CDR3aa: CASSQASQTYEQYF
d_gene: -
abundance: many
j_gene: TRBJ2-7
v_gene: TRBV4-2

CDR3aa: CATSDSSRTDTQYF
d_gene: -
abundance: many
j_gene: TRBJ2-3
v_gene: TRBV24-1

CDR3aa: CASSGTSGTYEQYF
d_gene: TRBD2
abundance: many
j_gene: TRBJ2-7
v_gene: TRBV28

CDR3aa: CASSQDRMGQREQYF
d_gene: -
abundance: -
j_gene: TRBJ2-7
v_gene: TRBV4-1

CDR3aa: CASSQTVNIQYF
d_gene: -
abundance: many
j_gene: TRBJ2-4
v_gene: TRBV7-9

CDR3aa: CASSLELGKLFF
d_gene: -
abundance: many
j_gene: TRBJ1-4
v_gene: TRBV7-2

CDR3aa: CASRSGAVSVDTQYF
d_gene: -
abundance: many
j_gene: TRBJ2-3
v_gene: TRBV5-1

CDR3aa: CASSPGLVTYLGEQYF
d_gene: TRBD2
abundance: many
j_gene: TRBJ2-7
v_gene: TRBV28

CDR3aa: CASSLSRDTINEQFF
d_gene: -
abundance: -
j_gene: TRBJ2-1
v_gene: TRBV18

CDR3aa: CASSLASGGLYEQYF
d_gene: TRBD2
abundance: -
j_gene: TRBJ2-7
v_gene: TRBV27

CDR3aa: CASSQDPGYEQFF
d_gene: -
abundance: few
j_gene: TRBJ2-1
v_gene: TRBV4-1

CDR3aa: CASSRNDGTPGGTGELFF
d_gene: -
abundance: -
j_gene: TRBJ2-2
v_gene: TRBV7-6

CDR3aa: CASGTSIQGSNYGYTF
d_gene: TRBD1
abundance: -
j_gene: TRBJ1-2
v_gene: TRBV9

CDR3aa: CASSQVGYTEAFF
d_gene: -
abundance: few
j_gene: TRBJ1-1
v_gene: TRBV4-2

CDR3aa: CASSVEAASSPLHF
d_gene: -
abundance: few
j_gene: TRBJ1-6
v_gene: TRBV9

CDR3aa: CASSLGLAGYEQYF
d_gene: TRBD2
abundance: many
j_gene: TRBJ2-7
v_gene: TRBV12-3/TRBV12-4

CDR3aa: CASSGEGTGANYGYTF
d_gene: TRBD1
abundance: many
j_gene: TRBJ1-2
v_gene: TRBV25-1

CDR3aa: CASSSPPEGAPRQPQHF
d_gene: TRBD1
abundance: -
j_gene: TRBJ1-5
v_gene: TRBV27

CDR3aa: CARTGTANNEQFF
d_gene: TRBD1
abundance: few
j_gene: TRBJ2-1
v_gene: TRBV30

CDR3aa: CASRLQGKNQPQHF
d_gene: -
abundance: -
j_gene: TRBJ1-5
v_gene: TRBV12-3/TRBV12-4

CDR3aa: CSADRGKTDGYTF
d_gene: -
abundance: few
j_gene: TRBJ1-2
v_gene: TRBV20-1

CDR3aa: CASSLEVGPQHF
d_gene: -
abundance: -
j_gene: TRBJ1-5
v_gene: TRBV12-3/TRBV12-4

CDR3aa: CASSYLAGGSYNEQFF
d_gene: TRBD2
abundance: many
j_gene: TRBJ2-1
v_gene: TRBV6-5

CDR3aa: CASSLLRPDTQYF
d_gene: -
abundance: many
j_gene: TRBJ2-3
v_gene: TRBV12-3/TRBV12-4

CDR3aa: CASSETGARGELFF
d_gene: -
abundance: -
j_gene: TRBJ2-2
v_gene: TRBV2

CDR3aa: CSARDGAGNTEAFF
d_gene: -
abundance: many
j_gene: TRBJ1-1
v_gene: TRBV20-1

CDR3aa: CAIRKDHQETQYF
d_gene: -
abundance: -
j_gene: TRBJ2-5
v_gene: TRBV10-3

CDR3aa: CSAAAGNGNTIYF
d_gene: -
abundance: many
j_gene: TRBJ1-3
v_gene: TRBV20-1

CDR3aa: CASSQYQIQETQYF
d_gene: -
abundance: few
j_gene: TRBJ2-5
v_gene: TRBV4-1

CDR3aa: CASSVGGSVYEQYF
d_gene: -
abundance: -
j_gene: TRBJ2-7
v_gene: TRBV19

CDR3aa: CASSSYLNSPLHF
d_gene: -
abundance: many
j_gene: TRBJ1-6
v_gene: TRBV12-3/TRBV12-4

CDR3aa: CSARAHAGGGYNEQFF
d_gene: TRBD2
abundance: many
j_gene: TRBJ2-1
v_gene: TRBV20-1

CDR3aa: CASRTTGVFSYEQYF
d_gene: TRBD1
abundance: few
j_gene: TRBJ2-7
v_gene: TRBV6-1

CDR3aa: CASSPSPLLISNQPQHF
d_gene: -
abundance: once
j_gene: TRBJ1-5
v_gene: TRBV12-3/TRBV12-4

CDR3aa: CASSRGQGDTQYF
d_gene: -
abundance: many
j_gene: TRBJ2-3
v_gene: TRBV6-6

CDR3aa: CSGSGRVYEQFF
d_gene: TRBD2
abundance: many
j_gene: TRBJ2-1
v_gene: TRBV29-1

CDR3aa: CASSPGVNLAKNIQYF
d_gene: -
abundance: -
j_gene: TRBJ2-4
v_gene: TRBV28

CDR3aa: CATSRRLGPVPGELFF
d_gene: -
abundance: few
j_gene: TRBJ2-2
v_gene: TRBV15

CDR3aa: CASSSGYGSEQYF
d_gene: -
abundance: few
j_gene: TRBJ2-7
v_gene: TRBV7-7

CDR3aa: CASSPRTDYNEQFF
d_gene: -
abundance: many
j_gene: TRBJ2-1
v_gene: TRBV12-3/TRBV12-4

CDR3aa: CSALGLAVSYNEQFF
d_gene: TRBD2
abundance: many
j_gene: TRBJ2-1
v_gene: TRBV20-1

CDR3aa: CASSLVWDSYEQYF
d_gene: -
abundance: few
j_gene: TRBJ2-7
v_gene: TRBV7-2

CDR3aa: CASSRWATSGYNEQFF
d_gene: TRBD2
abundance: -
j_gene: TRBJ2-1
v_gene: TRBV6-2/TRBV6-3

CDR3aa: CSASSLAGVIAGELFF
d_gene: TRBD2
abundance: few
j_gene: TRBJ2-2
v_gene: TRBV20-1

CDR3aa: CATSGQGAVYEQYF
d_gene: TRBD1
abundance: -
j_gene: TRBJ2-7
v_gene: TRBV24-1

CDR3aa: CASSLGGNEETQYF
d_gene: -
abundance: once
j_gene: TRBJ2-5
v_gene: TRBV5-1

CDR3aa: CASSLSLGSGNEQFF
d_gene: -
abundance: many
j_gene: TRBJ2-1
v_gene: TRBV5-1

CDR3aa: CASSPYGVNEQYF
d_gene: -
abundance: few
j_gene: TRBJ2-7
v_gene: TRBV18

CDR3aa: CSVVGGLNTGELFF
d_gene: -
abundance: -
j_gene: TRBJ2-2
v_gene: TRBV29-1

CDR3aa: CASSPAEMNTEAFF
d_gene: -
abundance: -
j_gene: TRBJ1-1
v_gene: TRBV18

CDR3aa: CASSYEREYGNPGANVLTF
d_gene: TRBD2
abundance: -
j_gene: TRBJ2-6
v_gene: TRBV6-5